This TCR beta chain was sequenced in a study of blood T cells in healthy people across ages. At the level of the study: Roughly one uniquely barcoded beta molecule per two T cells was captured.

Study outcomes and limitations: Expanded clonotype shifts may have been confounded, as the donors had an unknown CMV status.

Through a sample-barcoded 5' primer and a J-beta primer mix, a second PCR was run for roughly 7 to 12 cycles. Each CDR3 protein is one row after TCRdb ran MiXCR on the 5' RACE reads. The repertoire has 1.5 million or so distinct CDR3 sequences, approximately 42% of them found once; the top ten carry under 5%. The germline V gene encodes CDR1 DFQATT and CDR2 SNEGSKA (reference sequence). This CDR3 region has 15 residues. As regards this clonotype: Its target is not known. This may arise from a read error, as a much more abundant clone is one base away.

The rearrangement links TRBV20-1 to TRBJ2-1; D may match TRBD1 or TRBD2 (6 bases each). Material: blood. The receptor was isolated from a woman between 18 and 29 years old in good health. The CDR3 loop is CGARLGGGGYNEQFF. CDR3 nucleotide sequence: TGCGGTGCTAGACTTGGCGGAGGGGGGTACAATGAGCAGTTCTTC.